This T cell receptor (beta chain) was recovered during a study of identical twins. Findings and caveats of the study: Out-of-frame alpha sequences shared between twins exhibited an excess of low generation probability. Cord blood beta clonotypes present at high abundance carried fewer insertions; no such pattern appeared in memory repertoires.

This clonotype was detected a few times. Its target is unknown. TCRdb reprocessed the 5' RACE reads via MiXCR and lists one record per CDR3 protein. The sample carries about 190,000 distinct CDR3 sequences, approximately 16% recorded once. These same data were also listed under a study on T cells expressing NK-cell markers.

This receptor was identified in a woman aged 18-29 years in good health. The sample taken for sequencing was CD8+ T cells sorted from blood.

Here the CDR3 DNA reads TGTGCCAGCAGCCAATCCGGCGGAACCTACAATGAGCAGTTCTTC. Translating gives CASSQSGGTYNEQFF. V is TRBV4-2 and J is TRBJ2-1; no clear D gene. CDR3 size: 15 residues. Deletions cut 2 bases from V and 2 bases from J, with 10 bases between. Looked up from germline, CDR1 is LGHNA and CDR2 is YNFKEQ.